These T cell receptor beta chains were read from a single sample in a study of beta chain features in type 1 diabetes. Repertoires were generated with immunoSEQ multiplex PCR, while TCRdb's copy carries only in-frame clones and drops some. The data contain under 850,000 clones, around an eighth of them singletons. Input material: naive CD4+ T cells from blood. Receptor source: a man younger than 30 with type 1 diabetes. Each CDR3 is given with its conserved first and last residue. D genes are given only for firm matches. Rows give clone size only sometimes, using once, few, many, or a class for an expanded clone.

CAWNRRYSNTEAFF,TGTGCCTGGAACCGCCGTTACTCGAACACTGAAGCTTTCTTT,-,TRBV30,TRBJ1-1,-
CASSLSGQASNQPQHF,TGTGCCAGCAGTTTATCAGGACAGGCTAGCAATCAGCCCCAGCATTTT,TRBD1,TRBV6-5,TRBJ1-5,few
CASSQHPRADEQYF,TGCGCCAGCAGCCAGCATCCCAGGGCTGACGAGCAGTACTTC,-,TRBV4-1,TRBJ2-7,few
CASSGQRGPSQETQYF,TGCGCCAGCAGCGGCCAGCGGGGACCATCGCAAGAGACCCAGTACTTC,TRBD2,TRBV5-1,TRBJ2-5,-
CAISERLSGGLNEQFF,TGTGCCATCAGTGAGCGTCTTAGCGGGGGTTTGAATGAGCAGTTCTTC,TRBD2,TRBV10-3,TRBJ2-1,few
CASSVGPQETQYF,TGTGCCAGCAGCGTAGGACCACAAGAGACCCAGTACTTC,-,TRBV9,TRBJ2-5,-
CASSRPDGANVLTF,TGTGCCAGCAGTCGCCCGGACGGGGCCAACGTCCTGACTTTC,-,TRBV28,TRBJ2-6,few
CASSNQGRTEAFF,TGTGCCAGCAGTAATCAGGGGCGGACTGAAGCTTTCTTT,-,TRBV6-4,TRBJ1-1,-
CASSPTDRANQPQHF,TGTGCCAGCAGCCCGACCGACAGGGCAAATCAGCCCCAGCATTTT,TRBD1,TRBV6-1,TRBJ1-5,-
CASSLTGFNQPQHF,TGTGCCAGCAGCTTGACGGGTTTCAATCAGCCCCAGCATTTT,-,TRBV5-8,TRBJ1-5,few
CASSFPGQETQYF,TGTGCCAGCAGCTTTCCGGGGCAAGAGACCCAGTACTTC,-,TRBV7-2,TRBJ2-5,few
CASSQDTAGTPNEQFF,TGTGCCAGCAGCCAAGATACAGCGGGGACACCCAATGAGCAGTTCTTC,-,TRBV4-2,TRBJ2-1,few
CAWSVLGGIAKNIQYF,TGTGCCTGGAGTGTACTAGGCGGAATAGCCAAAAACATTCAGTACTTC,-,TRBV30,TRBJ2-4,-
CASSLVAGGIYGYTF,TGTGCCAGCAGCTTAGTGGCAGGGGGCATTTATGGCTACACCTTC,TRBD1,TRBV7-2,TRBJ1-2,few
CASSLRTANTEAFF,TGTGCCAGCAGCTTGCGGACCGCGAACACTGAAGCTTTCTTT,-,TRBV7-9,TRBJ1-1,few
CASKTGTSSYEQYF,TGTGCCAGCAAGACAGGCACCAGCTCCTACGAGCAGTACTTC,-,TRBV2,TRBJ2-7,-
CASSKSSGGRTDTQYF,TGTGCCAGCAGCAAATCTAGCGGGGGCCGCACAGATACGCAGTATTTT,-,TRBV21-1,TRBJ2-3,few
CSVGRGTLYEQYF,TGCAGCGTTGGCAGGGGAACTCTCTACGAGCAGTACTTC,-,TRBV29-1,TRBJ2-7,-
CASTPNLGGKLFF,TGTGCCAGTACCCCGAATTTGGGCGGAAAACTGTTTTTT,-,TRBV19,TRBJ1-4,few
CAISGTPNTGELFF,TGTGCCATCAGTGGGACTCCGAACACCGGGGAGCTGTTTTTT,-,TRBV10-3,TRBJ2-2,once
CSTLPGGVPEAFF,TGCAGCACCCTTCCGGGGGGAGTCCCTGAAGCTTTCTTT,-,TRBV29-1,TRBJ1-1,-
CAWSPAPGTDTQYF,TGTGCCTGGAGTCCGGCACCGGGCACAGATACGCAGTATTTT,-,TRBV30,TRBJ2-3,-
CASSSPTGGADGYTF,TGTGCCAGCAGCTCACCGACAGGGGGGGCGGATGGCTACACCTTC,TRBD1,TRBV13,TRBJ1-2,-